The rows below give T cell receptor beta chains drawn from one sample of a study of cytotoxic CD8 clonotypes in ibrutinib-treated CLL. Assay used: immunoSEQ multiplex PCR; TCRdb lists only in-frame clones, some missing. The sample carries under 40,000 clones, roughly 49% recorded once. Specimen: PBMCs, collected before ibrutinib treatment. Receptors were obtained from a human donor with chronic lymphocytic leukemia. Each CDR3 is given with its conserved first and last residue. A D gene is named only where the DNA matches it firmly. Clone size is shown for a subset of rows, as once, few, many or a class of expanded clone.

TRBJ2-7	TRBV5-1	-	-	TGCGCCAGCAGCTTGGAGGGCCCATCCTACGAGCAGTACTTC	CASSLEGPSYEQYF
TRBJ1-1	TRBV9	-	-	TGTGCCAGCAGCGTATCAAGTGGCACTGAAGCTTTCTTT	CASSVSSGTEAFF
TRBJ1-1	TRBV7-8	-	TRBD1	TGTGCCAGCAGCTTAGAGGGACAGGGTTTCCCTGAAGCTTTCTTT	CASSLEGQGFPEAFF
TRBJ2-2	TRBV5-1	-	TRBD1	TGCGCCAGCAGCTTGGGGGACAGGGAAGACACCGGGGAGCTGTTTTTT	CASSLGDREDTGELFF
TRBJ2-7	TRBV7-6	-	TRBD2	TGTGCCAGCAGCTCGCGGGGGGGTTACGAGCAGTACTTC	CASSSRGGYEQYF
TRBJ1-2	TRBV27	-	-	TGTGCCAGCAGTTTATGGGCCCGGGGGCTAGGCTATGGCTACACCTTC	CASSLWARGLGYGYTF
TRBJ2-1	TRBV2	-	TRBD1	TGTGCCAGCAGGGTGGGACAGGGGGCGGGCAATGAGCAGTTCTTC	CASRVGQGAGNEQFF
TRBJ1-6	TRBV6-9	once	TRBD1	TGTGCCAGCAGCGGATGGGACAGCACACGGTTACCCCTCCACTTT	CASSGWDSTRLPLHF
TRBJ1-2	TRBV4-1	many	-	TGCGCCAGCAGCCAAGAAGCCTACGGGGAATTGGGACACTATGGCTACACCTTC	CASSQEAYGELGHYGYTF
TRBJ2-6	TRBV15	-	-	TGTGCCACCAGCAGAGTTGCCAGGGACTCTGGGGCCAACGTCCTGACTTTC	CATSRVARDSGANVLTF
TRBJ2-2	TRBV5-1	once	-	TGCGCCAGCAGCTGGTCGCAGGCGAACACCGGGGAGCTGTTTTTT	CASSWSQANTGELFF
TRBJ2-2	TRBV7-3	-	-	TGTGCCAGCACCTGGGACCTGGACACCGGGGAGCTGTTTTTT	CASTWDLDTGELFF
TRBJ2-1	TRBV9	-	-	TGTGCCAGCAACCTAGACGGCTACCCCTCGGTTGAGCAGTTCTTC	CASNLDGYPSVEQFF
TRBJ1-2	TRBV18	-	-	TGTGCCAGCTCACCCAGTTCGGCAGCCCGGCGGAGCTATGGCTACACCTTC	CASSPSSAARRSYGYTF
TRBJ1-1	TRBV6-4	-	-	TGTGCCAGCAGTGAAAGGGGTATGAACACTGAAGCTTTCTTT	CASSERGMNTEAFF
TRBJ2-7	TRBV11-1	few	-	TGTGCCAGCAGCCCCGGAAGAGCGATGAACGAGCAGTACTTC	CASSPGRAMNEQYF
TRBJ1-5	TRBV2	-	-	TGTGCCAGCAGTGAAGGGGCATGGAATCAGCCCCAGCATTTT	CASSEGAWNQPQHF
TRBJ2-2	TRBV9	-	TRBD2	TGTGCCAGCAGCGTAGTAGCTAGCGGATACACCGGGGAGCTGTTTTTT	CASSVVASGYTGELFF
TRBJ2-5	TRBV4-1	-	-	TGCGCCAGCAGCCAAGATGCCCGGTCCGTAGAGACCCAGTACTTC	CASSQDARSVETQYF
TRBJ2-7	TRBV9	-	TRBD2	TGTGCCAGCAGCCGCGGGCAGGGCGGGGGCGAGCAGTACTTC	CASSRGQGGGEQYF
TRBJ1-2	TRBV7-9	-	TRBD1	TGTGCCAGCAGCTTAGCAGGGGGCGGCTACACCTTC	CASSLAGGGYTF
TRBJ2-1	TRBV6-6	-	-	TGTGCCAGCAGTTCTCAAAGTTTTAGGGGTGAGCAGTTCTTC	CASSSQSFRGEQFF
TRBJ2-2	TRBV30	-	-	TGTGCCTGGAGTGGGTATAGCGAGGGGACCGGGGAGCTGTTTTTT	CAWSGYSEGTGELFF
TRBJ2-1	TRBV11-2	few	-	TGTGCCAGCAGCTCCCCGGGGGGCATATCCTACAATGAGCAGTTCTTC	CASSSPGGISYNEQFF
TRBJ1-5	TRBV18	few	TRBD1	TGTGCCAGCTCATCACAGGGGGGGTATAGCAATCAGCCCCAGCATTTT	CASSSQGGYSNQPQHF
TRBJ2-3	TRBV10-1	few	TRBD2	TGCGCCATCATCAGGACTAGCGGGGGGCATGTAGATACGCAGTATTTT	CAIIRTSGGHVDTQYF
TRBJ1-1	TRBV18	-	-	TGTGCCAGCTCAGATGCTCTTACAGGGAACACTGAAGCTTTCTTT	CASSDALTGNTEAFF
TRBJ1-5	TRBV27	-	-	TGTGCCAGCAGTTTACTACCCTCGAACAGCGGCAATCAGCCCCAGCATTTT	CASSLLPSNSGNQPQHF
TRBJ1-2	TRBV29-1	medium-sized	TRBD1	TGCAGCGTTAGTGACAGGGATCAGGGCTATGGCTACACCTTC	CSVSDRDQGYGYTF
TRBJ2-2	TRBV6-1	-	TRBD1	TGTGCCAGCAGTTTCGGGACAGCTGATCCGGGGGAGCTGTTTTTT	CASSFGTADPGELFF
TRBJ1-2	TRBV5-6	-	TRBD1	TGTGCCAGCAGCTTGGCCGGGACAGGGGTCTCTACTAACTATGGCTACACCTTC	CASSLAGTGVSTNYGYTF
TRBJ2-7	TRBV2	-	-	TGTGCCAGCAGAGAAATCCCCCTAGTAACGGGGTCCTACGAGCAGTACTTC	CASREIPLVTGSYEQYF
TRBJ1-1	TRBV5-1	few	-	TGCGCCAGCAGCTTGGCCCCGGGGATGAACACTGAAGCTTTCTTT	CASSLAPGMNTEAFF
TRBJ1-2	TRBV11-2	-	-	TGTGCCAGCAGCCGGCCTGGGGTCGGAAGATATGGCTACACCTTC	CASSRPGVGRYGYTF
TRBJ1-2	TRBV6-5	few	-	TGTGCCAGCACCAACCAGCAGGGCAACTATGGCTACACCTTC	CASTNQQGNYGYTF
TRBJ2-3	TRBV6-4	-	-	TGTGCCAGCAGTGACTCAGGGACGGGGACGCAGTATTTT	CASSDSGTGTQYF
TRBJ2-2	TRBV29-1	-	-	TGCAGCGTTGAGAGTACCGGCAACACCGGGGAGCTGTTTTTT	CSVESTGNTGELFF
TRBJ2-2	TRBV25-1	-	-	TGTGCCAGCAGTGTGACCGGGCTAAACACCGGGGAGCTGTTTTTT	CASSVTGLNTGELFF
TRBJ2-2	TRBV6-5	-	-	TGTGCCAGCGGAGGGTTATTGGGGGAGCTGTTTTTT	CASGGLLGELFF
TRBJ2-5	TRBV6-1	many	-	TGTGCCAGCAGTGAAGAACATGCGGAATCGGAGACCCAGTACTTC	CASSEEHAESETQYF
TRBJ2-1	TRBV28	-	-	TGTGCCAGCAGTTTACCCTTGGGGTACAATGAGCAGTTCTTC	CASSLPLGYNEQFF
TRBJ2-2	TRBV10-3	-	-	TGTGCCATCGGGCGCAGAAACACCGGGGAGCTGTTTTTT	CAIGRRNTGELFF
TRBJ1-5	TRBV6-5	-	TRBD1	TGTGCCAGCAGCGGGACAGGGGACGGCAATCAGCCCCAGCATTTT	CASSGTGDGNQPQHF
TRBJ1-1	TRBV5-6	-	-	TGTGCCAGCAGCTTGGCCAAGGGGCATACCGAAGCTTTCTTT	CASSLAKGHTEAFF